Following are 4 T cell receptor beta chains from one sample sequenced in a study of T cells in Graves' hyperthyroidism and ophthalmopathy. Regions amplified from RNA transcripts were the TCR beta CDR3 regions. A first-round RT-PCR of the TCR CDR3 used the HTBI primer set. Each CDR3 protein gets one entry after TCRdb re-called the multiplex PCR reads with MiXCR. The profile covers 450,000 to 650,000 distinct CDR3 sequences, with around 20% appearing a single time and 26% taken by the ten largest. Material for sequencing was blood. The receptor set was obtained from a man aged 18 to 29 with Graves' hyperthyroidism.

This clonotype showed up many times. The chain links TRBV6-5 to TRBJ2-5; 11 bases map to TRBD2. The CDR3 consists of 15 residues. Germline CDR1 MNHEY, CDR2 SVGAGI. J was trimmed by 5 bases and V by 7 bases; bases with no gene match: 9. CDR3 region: CASILLAGAGETQYF. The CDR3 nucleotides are TGTGCCAGCATTTTACTAGCGGGGGCGGGGGAGACCCAGTACTTC.

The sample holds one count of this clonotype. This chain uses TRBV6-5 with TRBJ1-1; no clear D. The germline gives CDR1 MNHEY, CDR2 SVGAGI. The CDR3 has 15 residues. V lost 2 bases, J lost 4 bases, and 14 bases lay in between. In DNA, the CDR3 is TGTGCCAGCAGTTACCGAATGGGTGTCGGCACTGAAGCTTTCTTT. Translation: CASSYRMGVGTEAFF.

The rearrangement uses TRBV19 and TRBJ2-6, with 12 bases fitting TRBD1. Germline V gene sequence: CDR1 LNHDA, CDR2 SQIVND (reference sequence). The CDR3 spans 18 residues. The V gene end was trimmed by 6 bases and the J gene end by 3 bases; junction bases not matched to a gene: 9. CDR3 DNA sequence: TGTGCCAGTAGCCGTTCGGGACAGGGGGCAGGTGGGGCCAACGTCCTGACTTTC. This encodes CASSRSGQGAGGANVLTF.

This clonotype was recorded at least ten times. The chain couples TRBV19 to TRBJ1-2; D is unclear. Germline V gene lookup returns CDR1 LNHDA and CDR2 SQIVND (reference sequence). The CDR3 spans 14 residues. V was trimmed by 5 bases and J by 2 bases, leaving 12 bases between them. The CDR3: CASSPEGENYGYTF. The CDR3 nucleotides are TGTGCCAGTAGTCCTGAGGGTGAGAACTATGGCTACACCTTC.